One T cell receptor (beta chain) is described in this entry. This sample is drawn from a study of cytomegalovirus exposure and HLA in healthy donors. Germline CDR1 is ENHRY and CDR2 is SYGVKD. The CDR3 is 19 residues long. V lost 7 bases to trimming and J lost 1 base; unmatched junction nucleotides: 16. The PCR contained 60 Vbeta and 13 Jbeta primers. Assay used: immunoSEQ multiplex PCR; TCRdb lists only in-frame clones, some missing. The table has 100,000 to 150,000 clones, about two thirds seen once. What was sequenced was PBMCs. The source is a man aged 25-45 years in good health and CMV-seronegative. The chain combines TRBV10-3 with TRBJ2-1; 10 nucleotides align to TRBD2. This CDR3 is CAINWAPVSGGQSYNEQFF. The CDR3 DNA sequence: TGTGCCATCAATTGGGCCCCTGTTAGCGGGGGGCAGTCCTACAATGAGCAGTTCTTC.